Reported below is one TCR beta chain. This clonotype was seen repeatedly, ten times or more. Its antigen is still unknown. Base quality data are lacking; no much larger clone is found one base away. The CDR3 sequence holds 14 residues, the cysteine and phenylalanine included. Only the CDR3 part of the read is kept: 42 bases, read in frame from the first base. V trim: 4 bases; J trim: 7 bases; unmatched bases: 4. Based on the germline V gene (reference sequence), the CDR1 and CDR2 sequences are PRHDT and FYEKMQ. Sequencing relied on an Illumina NovaSeq 6000. TCR cDNA was made using 5'RACE template switching, a step that added a universal primer site and unique molecular identifiers. cDNA synthesis was primed from both the TCR alpha and TCR beta constant segments. Two PCR steps were used to amplify libraries, with sample barcodes and sequencing adapters being added in the second step. Sequencing of libraries was done on Illumina HiSeq 2500 (2x100 bp) or NovaSeq (2x150 bp). In the original analysis: MIGEC handled demultiplexing of reads and collapsing into UMI consensus sequences, while MiXCR performed V(D)J alignment. Clonotypes responding to the vaccine were identified with edgeR on replicate PBMC samples, with the criteria of FDR below 0.01 and a log2 fold change above 5 up to day 15. Bulk clonotypes were assigned CD4 or CD8 identity according to which sequenced CD4 or CD8 repertoire held them at higher abundance. TCRdb redid the processing of the public reads, applying fastp at Q25 and MiXCR, and retained in-frame beta chains. Each entry is one CDR3 protein sequence, shown with its most common DNA and genes. The V and J calls shown here were made by TCRdb, not taken from the authors' results. In this sample the table shows 230,000 or so distinct CDR3 sequences, about 3.7% of which occur a single time. Clones ranked in the top ten supply 19% of the sample.

This specimen comes from a study of T cells after yellow fever vaccination (dated by TCRdb to about 2019). Looking at the study overall: Libraries from fractions with low cell numbers were prepared with the SMART-Seq v4 Ultra Low Input RNA kit. To follow T-cell clones before and after primary and booster YFV17D yellow fever vaccination, bulk TCR alpha and beta repertoires were sequenced over time. Two healthy male donors, one aged 18 to 30 and one aged 30 to 40 years, made up the cohort. Blood was collected at multiple timepoints before and after primary and secondary immunization, and bulk PBMC replicates and cell subsets were isolated.

The treatment or condition label on this specimen signifies: live attenuated yellow fever vaccine strain. At each blood-draw timepoint, two biological replicates of bulk PBMCs were collected. A standard Ficoll-Paque protocol was used to isolate PBMCs from peripheral blood. TriZol was used to extract RNA from bulk PBMCs, from CD4 and CD8 fractions, and from dextramer-positive and dextramer-negative fractions. Broader findings and caveats from the paper: Computational filtering was needed because FACS-sorted repertoires could contain abundant contaminating clonotypes from the bulk population. After the booster, most of the clones that had expanded following primary vaccination were detected again (roughly 96% of CD4 and 88% of CD8), which suggests that memory was broadly maintained. Compared with the primary T-cell response, the secondary T-cell response was weaker but faster, peaking on day 5 rather than day 15. A small fraction of clonotypes showed up in both the CD4 and CD8 compartments, probably as a result of convergent recombination. Only a couple of donors were included in the study, so the extent to which the findings can be generalized is limited.

The rearranged segments are TRBV13 and TRBJ1-6; 7 middle bases align to TRBD1. This TCR derives from a man aged 18 to 30 who received the YFV17D yellow fever vaccine. The sequenced sample was PBMCs, obtained 15 days after the yellow fever booster vaccination. The CDR3 sequence is CASSYGTANSPLHF. The nucleotides are TGTGCCAGCAGCTACGGGACAGCAAATTCACCCCTCCACTTT.